Listed below are T cell receptor beta chains from one sample, sequenced in a study of patients and donors after allogeneic stem cell transplantation. Each CDR3 protein gets one entry after TCRdb re-called the RT-PCR reads with MiXCR. Of about a million distinct CDR3 sequences in the sample, 18% were seen once. The sample taken for sequencing was blood, either unsorted or a sorted T cell fraction (not recorded which). The source of these receptors is a human donor who was either an allogeneic HSCT recipient or a stem cell or donor lymphocyte infusion donor (not recorded which). It is not recorded whose cells these are; they may come from a transplant donor. The CDR3 runs from the conserved cysteine through the conserved F or W. D genes are given only for firm matches. Some rows have no size entry. The others give once, few or many, or a class for an expanded clone.

j_gene | d_gene | abundance | v_gene | CDR3aa | CDR3nt
TRBJ1-1 | - | few | TRBV5-1 | CASSTGGPGPNTEAFF | TGCGCCAGCAGCACGGGCGGTCCAGGACCTAACACTGAAGCTTTCTTT
TRBJ1-5 | - | - | TRBV19 | CASSIYTRSNQPQHF | TGTGCCAGTAGTATATACACCCGAAGCAATCAGCCCCAGCATTTT
TRBJ2-7 | - | few | TRBV20-1 | CSARTAYEQYF | TGCAGTGCTAGAACCGCTTACGAGCAGTACTTC
TRBJ2-1 | - | - | TRBV24-1 | CATSAPDRSYNEQFF | TGTGCCACCAGTGCCCCGGACCGCTCCTACAATGAGCAGTTCTTC
TRBJ2-3 | - | - | TRBV9 | CASSREARTDTQYF | TGTGCCAGCAGCAGGGAGGCCCGCACAGATACGCAGTATTTT
TRBJ1-1 | - | many | TRBV20-1 | CSATAGLVEAFF | TGCAGTGCTACGGCAGGCTTGGTCGAAGCTTTCTTT
TRBJ1-3 | TRBD1 | - | TRBV3-1 | CASSLPTGLGTIYF | TGTGCCAGCAGCCTTCCGACAGGGTTGGGCACCATATATTTT
TRBJ2-2 | TRBD1 | few | TRBV27 | CASRTGVPGELFF | TGTGCCAGCAGGACAGGGGTTCCCGGGGAGCTGTTTTTT
TRBJ2-7 | - | - | TRBV19 | CASSIGGGRAYEQYF | TGTGCCAGTAGTATAGGAGGCGGAAGAGCCTACGAGCAGTACTTC
TRBJ2-2 | TRBD1 | - | TRBV9 | CASSGTGENRNTGELFF | TGTGCCAGCAGCGGGACAGGGGAGAATCGCAACACCGGGGAGCTGTTTTTT
TRBJ1-5 | - | few | TRBV12-3/TRBV12-4 | CASSPDSPLANQPQHF | TGTGCCAGCAGCCCCGACAGCCCGCTAGCAAATCAGCCCCAGCATTTT
TRBJ2-3 | TRBD2 | once | TRBV20-1 | CSAWGGAGADTQYF | TGCAGTGCTTGGGGAGGAGCGGGAGCGGATACGCAGTATTTT
TRBJ2-3 | TRBD2 | few | TRBV20-1 | CSAPASGGAVTQYF | TGCAGTGCTCCAGCTAGCGGGGGGGCCGTTACGCAGTATTTT
TRBJ1-2 | - | - | TRBV25-1 | CASSEASRGIYGYTF | TGTGCCAGCAGTGAGGCCTCCAGGGGTATCTATGGCTACACCTTC
TRBJ1-6 | - | few | TRBV18 | CASSPARDSPLHF | TGTGCCAGCTCACCGGCTCGGGATTCACCCCTCCACTTT
TRBJ2-3 | - | - | TRBV5-1 | CASSLWRRDTQYF | TGCGCCAGCAGCTTGTGGAGGCGGGATACGCAGTATTTT
TRBJ1-6 | - | few | TRBV6-2/TRBV6-3 | CASSLLPGESTTPLHF | TGTGCCAGCAGCCTTCTCCCGGGGGAAAGTACGACACCCCTCCACTTT
TRBJ2-3 | TRBD2 | - | TRBV12-3/TRBV12-4 | CASSLEAGGPSDTQYF | TGTGCCAGCAGTTTAGAGGCGGGGGGGCCGTCAGATACGCAGTATTTT
TRBJ1-1 | - | few | TRBV29-1 | CTIKRGETEAFF | TGCACCATTAAACGGGGGGAGACTGAAGCTTTCTTT
TRBJ1-6 | - | few | TRBV7-2 | CASSLETAAYYSPLHF | TGTGCCAGCAGCTTAGAGACAGCCGCTTATTATTCACCCCTCCACTTT
TRBJ2-1 | TRBD1 | - | TRBV20-1 | CSADGQATYNEQFF | TGCAGTGCGGACGGACAGGCCACCTACAATGAGCAGTTCTTC
TRBJ1-5 | TRBD1 | few | TRBV7-2 | CASSFRQGDQPQHF | TGTGCCAGCAGCTTCCGACAGGGGGACCAGCCCCAGCATTTT
TRBJ1-1 | - | few | TRBV5-1 | CASSATVITEAFF | TGCGCCAGCAGTGCGACAGTAATCACTGAAGCTTTCTTT
TRBJ2-3 | TRBD1 | few | TRBV6-1 | CASSRRTGADTQYF | TGTGCCAGCAGCAGAAGGACAGGGGCAGATACGCAGTATTTT
TRBJ2-2 | TRBD2 | - | TRBV9 | CASSAGLAGFLNTGELFF | TGTGCCAGCAGCGCTGGGCTAGCGGGATTTCTTAACACCGGGGAGCTGTTTTTT
TRBJ2-3 | - | - | TRBV12-3/TRBV12-4 | CASSPGKGFGTDTQYF | TGTGCCAGCAGCCCTGGAAAAGGGTTCGGCACAGATACGCAGTATTTT
TRBJ1-6 | - | few | TRBV20-1 | CSAGKGNSPLHF | TGCAGTGCCGGGAAAGGGAATTCACCCCTCCACTTT
TRBJ1-4 | - | few | TRBV5-1 | CASSSDDTGVNEKLFF | TGCGCCAGCAGCTCGGACGATACAGGTGTTAATGAAAAACTGTTTTTT
TRBJ1-2 | TRBD1 | many | TRBV6-5 | CASSPDRGGYTF | TGTGCCAGCAGTCCGGACAGGGGTGGCTACACCTTC
TRBJ2-6 | - | few | TRBV12-5 | CASGLARGVLSGANVLTF | TGTGCTAGTGGTTTGGCTAGGGGAGTGCTCTCTGGGGCCAACGTCCTGACTTTC
TRBJ2-1 | - | - | TRBV15 | CATSRDWAGKRRDNEQFF | TGTGCCACCAGCAGAGACTGGGCCGGGAAGCGTCGGGACAATGAGCAGTTCTTC
TRBJ1-2 | - | few | TRBV7-2 | CASTPPTKTNYGYTF | TGTGCCAGCACCCCGCCGACGAAGACTAACTATGGCTACACCTTC
TRBJ2-3 | - | - | TRBV7-6 | CASSFGGEGEMTDTQYF | TGTGCCAGCAGCTTTGGGGGTGAGGGGGAGATGACAGATACGCAGTATTTT
TRBJ2-1 | - | few | TRBV30 | CAWRVEREQFF | TGTGCCTGGAGAGTAGAGAGAGAGCAGTTCTTC
TRBJ2-7 | - | - | TRBV2 | CASAQVRYEQYF | TGTGCCAGCGCGCAGGTTCGCTACGAGCAGTACTTC
TRBJ1-2 | - | few | TRBV18 | CASSPSPGDSYGYTF | TGTGCCAGCTCACCCTCTCCAGGGGATAGCTATGGCTACACCTTC
TRBJ2-5 | TRBD1 | few | TRBV12-3/TRBV12-4 | CASNPGGPQETQYF | TGTGCCAGCAATCCAGGGGGCCCCCAAGAGACCCAGTACTTC
TRBJ1-1 | - | many | TRBV20-1 | CSARWIQMNTEAFF | TGCAGTGCTAGATGGATACAGATGAACACTGAAGCTTTCTTT
TRBJ2-5 | - | - | TRBV6-5 | CASSYEQGRETLYF | TGTGCCAGCAGTTACGAACAGGGCCGGGAGACCCTGTACTTC
TRBJ2-3 | TRBD2 | - | TRBV20-1 | CSASKILAGGLDTDTQYF | TGCAGTGCTAGTAAGATCCTAGCGGGGGGGCTTGACACAGATACGCAGTATTTT
TRBJ2-7 | TRBD1 | few | TRBV7-2 | CASIEQGAVSYEQYF | TGTGCCAGCATCGAACAGGGGGCTGTATCCTACGAGCAGTACTTC
TRBJ2-3 | TRBD2 | few | TRBV10-3 | CAISRGGGTDTQYF | TGTGCCATCAGTCGCGGGGGGGGCACAGATACGCAGTATTTT
TRBJ2-1 | - | few | TRBV7-8 | CASSLTGSNNEQFF | TGTGCCAGCAGCCTAACCGGGAGCAACAATGAGCAGTTCTTC
TRBJ2-1 | TRBD2 | - | TRBV4-2 | CASSQGAGRLAAYNEQFF | TGTGCCAGCAGCCAAGGCGCTGGTAGGCTAGCGGCCTACAATGAGCAGTTCTTC
TRBJ2-7 | TRBD1 | - | TRBV14 | CASSQGQGATGEQYF | TGTGCCAGCAGCCAAGGACAGGGGGCGACGGGGGAGCAGTACTTC
TRBJ1-6 | - | few | TRBV27 | CASSFENSPLHF | TGTGCCAGCAGTTTCGAGAATTCACCCCTCCACTTT
TRBJ2-3 | - | few | TRBV27 | CARHGLHTDTQYF | TGTGCCAGACATGGGCTCCACACAGATACGCAGTATTTT
TRBJ2-1 | TRBD2 | - | TRBV10-3 | CAIRGTSGRTIDEQFF | TGTGCCATCAGGGGGACTAGCGGGAGGACTATCGATGAGCAGTTCTTC
TRBJ2-7 | - | many | TRBV6-1 | CASSPRTTSYEQYF | TGTGCCAGCAGCCCTAGGACAACCTCCTACGAGCAGTACTTC
TRBJ1-2 | TRBD1 | few | TRBV14 | CASSRGDRGRGYTF | TGTGCCAGCAGCCGGGGCGACAGGGGGCGAGGCTACACCTTC
TRBJ1-1 | - | many | TRBV5-6 | CASSPHPNTEAFF | TGTGCCAGCAGCCCACACCCGAACACTGAAGCTTTCTTT
TRBJ2-1 | TRBD2 | few | TRBV2 | CASSVSAGDYNEQFF | TGTGCCAGCAGCGTCTCCGCGGGGGACTACAATGAGCAGTTCTTC
TRBJ2-3 | TRBD2 | - | TRBV30 | CAWRSPAGRTDTQYF | TGTGCCTGGAGATCCCCAGCGGGACGCACAGATACGCAGTATTTT
TRBJ2-1 | TRBD1 | - | TRBV6-5 | CASSYQGTGYSSGQFF | TGTGCCAGCAGTTACCAGGGGACAGGGTATTCTAGCGGGCAGTTCTTC
TRBJ2-7 | - | few | TRBV15 | CATSRDIGQTNYEQYF | TGTGCCACCAGCAGAGATATCGGACAGACTAACTACGAGCAGTACTTC
TRBJ1-2 | - | few | TRBV4-3 | CASSQGQLYGYTF | TGCGCCAGCAGCCAAGGACAGCTCTATGGCTACACCTTC